This is a list of T cell receptor beta chains from one sample in a study of blood T cell repertoires in COVID-19. The protocol was immunoSEQ multiplex PCR, while the TCRdb copy is restricted to in-frame clones and leaves out a portion. Here the sample spans roughly 430,000 clones, around nine tenths being singletons. The sequenced material came from PBMCs or T cells enriched from blood (not recorded which). The source of these receptors is a woman under 30 who had been exposed to COVID-19. The CDR3 runs from the conserved cysteine through the conserved F or W. Each record gives: clone size, V gene, J gene, CDR3 length, D gene, CDR3 protein, CDR3 DNA. A D gene is named only where the DNA matches it firmly. Clone size appears in some rows only: once, few, many, or a class for an expanded clone.

clone size: few; V gene: TRBV27; J gene: TRBJ2-3; CDR3 length: 13; D gene: TRBD1; CDR3 protein: CASSLGTGDTQYF; CDR3 DNA: TGTGCCAGCAGTTTAGGGACAGGGGATACGCAGTATTTT
clone size: .; V gene: TRBV19; J gene: TRBJ2-7; CDR3 length: 16; D gene: TRBD1; CDR3 protein: CATTASGTGSRDEQYF; CDR3 DNA: TGTGCCACCACCGCCTCCGGGACAGGGAGTAGAGACGAGCAGTACTTC
clone size: .; V gene: TRBV28; J gene: TRBJ2-7; CDR3 length: 11; D gene: .; CDR3 protein: CASSSLYEQYF; CDR3 DNA: TGTGCCAGCAGTTCCCTCTACGAGCAGTACTTC
clone size: few; V gene: TRBV5-1; J gene: TRBJ2-7; CDR3 length: 14; D gene: TRBD1; CDR3 protein: CASSPGQGSYEQYF; CDR3 DNA: TGCGCCAGCAGCCCGGGACAGGGGTCCTACGAGCAGTACTTC
clone size: .; V gene: TRBV19; J gene: TRBJ2-3; CDR3 length: 15; D gene: .; CDR3 protein: CASSISGVITDTQYF; CDR3 DNA: TGTGCCAGTAGTATTTCAGGGGTGATCACAGATACGCAGTATTTT
clone size: .; V gene: TRBV6-4; J gene: TRBJ2-6; CDR3 length: 15; D gene: .; CDR3 protein: CASSRGSSGANVLTF; CDR3 DNA: TGTGCCAGCAGTAGAGGAAGCTCTGGGGCCAACGTCCTGACTTTC
clone size: .; V gene: TRBV18; J gene: TRBJ2-2; CDR3 length: 16; D gene: TRBD1; CDR3 protein: CASSPLGQPSHGELFF; CDR3 DNA: TGTGCCAGCTCACCGTTGGGACAGCCGTCACACGGGGAGCTGTTTTTT
clone size: .; V gene: TRBV7-3; J gene: TRBJ2-7; CDR3 length: 12; D gene: TRBD2; CDR3 protein: CASSLGGSEQYF; CDR3 DNA: TGTGCCAGCAGTTTGGGGGGGAGCGAGCAGTACTTC
clone size: few; V gene: TRBV19; J gene: TRBJ1-2; CDR3 length: 16; D gene: TRBD1; CDR3 protein: CASSTSDRSANYGYTF; CDR3 DNA: TGTGCCAGTAGTACGTCGGACAGGTCGGCTAACTATGGCTACACCTTC
clone size: once; V gene: TRBV9; J gene: TRBJ2-6; CDR3 length: 17; D gene: TRBD2; CDR3 protein: CASSVSGGIAGANVLTF; CDR3 DNA: TGTGCCAGCAGCGTAAGCGGGGGGATTGCTGGGGCCAACGTCCTGACTTTC
clone size: .; V gene: TRBV5-4; J gene: TRBJ2-7; CDR3 length: 13; D gene: TRBD1; CDR3 protein: CASSSQGAGEQYF; CDR3 DNA: TGTGCCAGCAGCTCACAGGGGGCAGGAGAGCAGTACTTC
clone size: .; V gene: TRBV28; J gene: TRBJ1-1; CDR3 length: 15; D gene: .; CDR3 protein: CASTPGDRAITEAFF; CDR3 DNA: TGTGCCAGCACCCCGGGGGACCGGGCGATCACTGAAGCTTTCTTT
clone size: .; V gene: TRBV5-4; J gene: TRBJ1-1; CDR3 length: 15; D gene: .; CDR3 protein: CASSLGGLMNTEAFF; CDR3 DNA: TGTGCCAGCAGCTTGGGTGGCCTGATGAACACTGAAGCTTTCTTT
clone size: .; V gene: TRBV19; J gene: TRBJ2-5; CDR3 length: 15; D gene: TRBD1; CDR3 protein: CASSIFQGAQETQYF; CDR3 DNA: TGTGCCAGTAGTATATTTCAGGGGGCGCAAGAGACCCAGTACTTC
clone size: .; V gene: TRBV7-5; J gene: TRBJ1-1; CDR3 length: 18; D gene: .; CDR3 protein: CARSHTREGQGTNTEAFF; CDR3 DNA: TGTGCCAGAAGCCACACAAGAGAGGGACAGGGAACGAACACTGAAGCTTTCTTT
clone size: once; V gene: TRBV5-1; J gene: TRBJ2-7; CDR3 length: 18; D gene: TRBD2; CDR3 protein: CASSLGTWGLAGVNEQYF; CDR3 DNA: TGCGCCAGCAGCTTGGGGACGTGGGGACTAGCGGGAGTCAACGAGCAGTACTTC
clone size: .; V gene: TRBV7-9; J gene: TRBJ1-1; CDR3 length: 14; D gene: .; CDR3 protein: CASSSHGDGAEAFF; CDR3 DNA: TGTGCCAGCAGCTCCCACGGGGATGGCGCTGAAGCTTTCTTT
clone size: .; V gene: TRBV7-2; J gene: TRBJ2-7; CDR3 length: 15; D gene: TRBD1; CDR3 protein: CASSSRDRGGFEQYF; CDR3 DNA: TGTGCCAGCAGCTCCCGGGACAGGGGAGGATTCGAGCAGTACTTC
clone size: .; V gene: TRBV18; J gene: TRBJ2-3; CDR3 length: 15; D gene: TRBD2; CDR3 protein: CASSLAGGLTDTQYF; CDR3 DNA: TGTGCCAGCTCACTAGCGGGGGGCCTCACAGATACGCAGTATTTT
clone size: .; V gene: TRBV6-5; J gene: TRBJ1-2; CDR3 length: 15; D gene: .; CDR3 protein: CASSYTGMGGYGYTF; CDR3 DNA: TGTGCCAGCAGTTACACGGGTATGGGGGGCTATGGCTACACCTTC
clone size: .; V gene: TRBV24-1; J gene: TRBJ2-2; CDR3 length: 17; D gene: .; CDR3 protein: CATSERRDFSATGELFF; CDR3 DNA: TGTGCCACCAGCGAGCGACGGGACTTTTCCGCCACCGGGGAGCTGTTTTTT
clone size: .; V gene: TRBV28; J gene: TRBJ2-1; CDR3 length: 15; D gene: TRBD2; CDR3 protein: CASSLRVAGGVGQFF; CDR3 DNA: TGTGCCAGCAGTTTGAGGGTAGCGGGAGGGGTTGGGCAGTTCTTC
clone size: .; V gene: TRBV12-3/TRBV12-4; J gene: TRBJ2-7; CDR3 length: 13; D gene: .; CDR3 protein: CASSLAEGLEQYF; CDR3 DNA: TGTGCCAGCAGTTTAGCGGAGGGGCTCGAGCAGTACTTC
clone size: .; V gene: TRBV7-2; J gene: TRBJ2-5; CDR3 length: 15; D gene: .; CDR3 protein: CASSPRVAGGETQYF; CDR3 DNA: TGTGCCAGCAGCCCGCGGGTGGCCGGGGGAGAGACCCAGTACTTC
clone size: .; V gene: TRBV11-3; J gene: TRBJ2-2; CDR3 length: 14; D gene: TRBD2; CDR3 protein: CASSLTGGLGELFF; CDR3 DNA: TGTGCCAGCAGCTTAACGGGAGGGCTCGGGGAGCTGTTTTTT
clone size: .; V gene: TRBV6-1; J gene: TRBJ1-2; CDR3 length: 16; D gene: .; CDR3 protein: CASSERGGRGNYGYTF; CDR3 DNA: TGTGCCAGCAGTGAACGGGGGGGTAGGGGAAACTATGGCTACACCTTC
clone size: .; V gene: TRBV28; J gene: TRBJ2-1; CDR3 length: 11; D gene: .; CDR3 protein: CASSRYNEQFF; CDR3 DNA: TGTGCCAGCAGCCGTTACAATGAGCAGTTCTTC
clone size: once; V gene: TRBV27; J gene: TRBJ1-1; CDR3 length: 14; D gene: .; CDR3 protein: CASSLTGNAHEAFF; CDR3 DNA: TGTGCCAGCAGTTTAACCGGGAACGCCCACGAAGCTTTCTTT
clone size: .; V gene: TRBV5-4; J gene: TRBJ2-3; CDR3 length: 15; D gene: TRBD2; CDR3 protein: CASSLQLAGTDTQYF; CDR3 DNA: TGTGCCAGCAGCTTGCAACTAGCGGGCACAGATACGCAGTATTTT
clone size: .; V gene: TRBV7-9; J gene: TRBJ2-3; CDR3 length: 13; D gene: TRBD2; CDR3 protein: CSQGSGSTDTQYF; CDR3 DNA: TGTTCGCAGGGTAGCGGGAGCACAGATACGCAGTATTTT
clone size: .; V gene: TRBV19; J gene: TRBJ1-1; CDR3 length: 13; D gene: TRBD1; CDR3 protein: CASIGQGGREAFF; CDR3 DNA: TGTGCCAGTATTGGACAGGGAGGGAGAGAAGCTTTCTTT
clone size: few; V gene: TRBV14; J gene: TRBJ2-7; CDR3 length: 17; D gene: TRBD2; CDR3 protein: CASSQDLGLAGGYEQYF; CDR3 DNA: TGTGCCAGCAGCCAAGATCTGGGTCTAGCGGGGGGCTACGAGCAGTACTTC
clone size: .; V gene: TRBV7-8; J gene: TRBJ2-5; CDR3 length: 20; D gene: TRBD2; CDR3 protein: CASSLKRGLAGGLREETQYF; CDR3 DNA: TGTGCCAGCAGCTTAAAAAGGGGACTAGCGGGAGGGTTGAGAGAAGAGACCCAGTACTTC
clone size: .; V gene: TRBV25-1; J gene: TRBJ2-5; CDR3 length: 13; D gene: .; CDR3 protein: CASSHRNQETQYF; CDR3 DNA: TGTGCCAGCAGTCACAGGAACCAAGAGACCCAGTACTTC
clone size: .; V gene: TRBV19; J gene: TRBJ2-1; CDR3 length: 14; D gene: TRBD1; CDR3 protein: CASSIVQGGNEQFF; CDR3 DNA: TGTGCCAGTAGTATTGTACAGGGGGGTAATGAGCAGTTCTTC
clone size: few; V gene: TRBV11-3; J gene: TRBJ2-2; CDR3 length: 14; D gene: .; CDR3 protein: CASSPQFQTGELFF; CDR3 DNA: TGTGCCAGCAGCCCCCAGTTCCAGACCGGGGAGCTGTTTTTT
clone size: .; V gene: TRBV6-5; J gene: TRBJ1-5; CDR3 length: 15; D gene: TRBD1; CDR3 protein: CASSYSGTGHQPQHF; CDR3 DNA: TGTGCCAGCAGTTACTCCGGGACAGGGCATCAGCCCCAGCATTTT
clone size: once; V gene: TRBV14; J gene: TRBJ1-5; CDR3 length: 13; D gene: .; CDR3 protein: CASSQVGGGTQHF; CDR3 DNA: TGTGCCAGCAGCCAAGTCGGGGGAGGGACCCAGCATTTT
clone size: .; V gene: TRBV7-8; J gene: TRBJ2-7; CDR3 length: 15; D gene: TRBD1; CDR3 protein: CASSAPTGDGGEQYF; CDR3 DNA: TGTGCCAGCAGCGCGCCGACAGGGGATGGGGGCGAGCAGTACTTC
clone size: once; V gene: TRBV27; J gene: TRBJ1-2; CDR3 length: 18; D gene: TRBD1; CDR3 protein: CASSTRIGQALSNYGYTF; CDR3 DNA: TGTGCCAGCAGTACACGTATCGGACAGGCCTTATCTAACTATGGCTACACCTTC